Shown below are 30 T cell receptor beta chains from a single sample sequenced in a study of T cell repertoires in cytomegalovirus infection. Their antigen targets remain unknown. Each CDR3 protein is one row after TCRdb ran MiXCR on the reads. The sample lists roughly 920,000 distinct CDR3 sequences, around 30% seen once, with around an eighth in the top ten. The sequenced sample was cultured CD8+ T cells from PBMCs, obtained from culture after CMV antigen stimulation. The receptors stem from a human donor in good health (CMV status not recorded). Some clones in this sample may be carry-over from other donors' samples.

As for this clonotype: One end of the junction varies from germline; a read error may be responsible. This chain connects TRBV11-2 to TRBJ1-5; no reliable D call. The CDR3 sequence is 13 residues long. Per germline, CDR1 SGHAT and CDR2 FQNNGV. CDR3 sequence: CASSIEAGQPQHF. CDR3 bases: TGTGCCAGCAGCATAGAGGCCGGTCAGCCCCAGCATTTT.

This clonotype was found a few times. The rearrangement joins TRBV7-3 to TRBJ2-2; D might be TRBD2 (6 bases). The germline V gene encodes CDR1 SGHTA and CDR2 FQGTGA. There are 15 residues in the CDR3. Between the trimmed V and J ends, which lost 0 bases and 6 bases, there was a span of 11 bases. The CDR3 loop is CASSLTGTASGELFF. Here the CDR3 DNA reads TGTGCCAGCAGCTTAACCGGGACTGCATCCGGGGAGCTGTTTTTT. Drawing the rest from reference TRBV7-3 and TRBJ2-2, the complete variable domain is GAGVSQTPSNKVTEKGKYVELRCDPISGHTALYWYRQSLGQGPEFLIYFQGTGAADDSGLPNDRFFAVRPEGSVSTLKIQRTERGDSAVYLCASSLTGTASGELFFGEGSRLTVL.

At least ten counts were recorded for this clonotype. This chain joins TRBV7-8 and TRBJ2-5; 16 positions agree with TRBD2. The CDR3 totals 17 residues. V was clipped by 5 bases and J by 7 bases; unmatched bases: 10. Germline CDR1 reads SGHVS; CDR2 reads FQNEAQ. The CDR3: CASSPRGTSGGAWTQYF. As DNA, the CDR3 is TGTGCCAGCAGCCCAAGAGGGACTAGCGGGGGGGCATGGACCCAGTACTTC.

This clonotype was counted between two and nine times. This chain links TRBV7-9 with TRBJ2-7, with TRBD2 as a possible D gene (6 bases). This CDR3 is 16 amino acids long. Germline lookup yields CDR1 SEHNR and CDR2 FQNEAQ (reference sequence). Between the trimmed V and J ends, which lost 4 bases and 2 bases, there was a span of 18 bases. The CDR3 region is CASSSLTGTGPYEQYF. The DNA of the CDR3 is TGTGCCAGCAGCTCTCTAACCGGGACTGGGCCCTACGAGCAGTACTTC.

This clonotype came up a few times. The CDR3 protein is CASSHNPGASMTEAFF. Written as DNA, the CDR3 is TGTGCCAGCAGCCATAACCCCGGGGCAAGCATGACTGAAGCTTTCTTT. V gene TRBV4-2 combines with J gene TRBJ1-1, with a possible D match to TRBD1 (5 bases). Trimming took 3 bases from V and 5 from J, leaving 19 bases between them. The CDR3 is 16 amino acids. Germline V CDR1 and CDR2: LGHNA, YNFKEQ.

The chain recombines TRBV10-3 with TRBJ1-1; tentative D call: TRBD1 (6 bases). The V end was cut by 3 bases, the J end by 5 bases, with 13 bases between. CDR1 ENHRY and CDR2 SYGVKD come from the germline V gene. The CDR3 runs 14 residues. In nucleotides, the CDR3 is TGTGCCATCAGTGATCCAGGGGCGAGTACTGAAGCTTTCTTT. This codes for CAISDPGASTEAFF.

The chain carries TRBV13 and TRBJ1-4, with 9 nucleotides matching TRBD1. CDR1 is PRHDT and CDR2 is FYEKMQ in the germline V gene (reference sequence). The CDR3 extends over 14 amino acids. The J segment lost 4 bases and the V segment lost 4 bases, leaving 1 base of the junction unmatched. Here the CDR3 reads CASSSTGGNEKLFF. CDR3 DNA sequence: TGTGCCAGCAGCTCGACAGGGGGTAATGAAAAACTGTTTTTT.

This chain links TRBV6-2 or TRBV6-3 with TRBJ2-7; possible D gene TRBD2, 6 bases. This CDR3 has 15 amino acids. V dropped 3 bases and J dropped 1 base, with 13 bases sitting between them. Germline V gene sequence: CDR1 MNHEY, CDR2 SVGEGT. The CDR3 bases are TGTGCCAGCAGTTATTCGGCGGGGTATTCCTACGAGCAGTACGTC. Its translation is CASSYSAGYSYEQYV.

This clonotype was counted many times. The J gene is TRBJ2-1, the V gene TRBV7-9; TRBD2 aligns across 8 bases. The ends lost 6 bases at V and 5 bases at J; junction bases unmatched: 9. Germline-derived CDR1 and CDR2 are SEHNR and FQNEAQ (reference sequence). The CDR3 spans 15 residues. The CDR3 sequence: CASRPGGDSNNEQFF. Written as DNA, the CDR3 is TGTGCCAGCAGACCCGGGGGGGATTCAAACAATGAGCAGTTCTTC.

The chain has TRBV29-1 and TRBJ1-1; 10 bases line up with TRBD1. V shed 7 bases, J shed 3 bases, and the junction held 5 bases outside the gene matches. CDR1 SQVTM and CDR2 ANQGSEA come from the germline V gene. CDR3 length equals 13 residues. CDR3 sequence (DNA): TGCAGCGCCGACAGGGGGCGAGACACTGAAGCTTTCTTT. Translation: CSADRGRDTEAFF.

The rearrangement uses TRBV11-2 and TRBJ2-5; D is possibly TRBD1 (6 bases). Germline values: CDR1 SGHAT, CDR2 FQNNGV. The CDR3 loop spans 15 amino acids. V lost 5 bases to trimming and J lost 0 bases, with 13 bases between them. The CDR3 DNA sequence: TGTGCCAGCAGCCCGCAGGGGATCCACCAAGAGACCCAGTACTTC. This codes for CASSPQGIHQETQYF. Full variable domain (rest looked up from reference TRBV11-2 and TRBJ2-5): EAGVAQSPRYKIIEKRQSVAFWCNPISGHATLYWYQQILGQGPKLLIQFQNNGVVDDSQLPKDRFSAERLKGVDSTLKIQPAKLEDSAVYLCASSPQGIHQETQYFGPGTRLLVL.

This clonotype was counted between two and nine times. The chain carries TRBV5-4 and TRBJ2-5, with 7 bases lining up with TRBD2. The V segment lost 0 bases and the J segment 3 bases; nucleotides outside the gene matches: 8. The CDR3 covers 16 residues. The germline V gene encodes CDR1 SGHNT and CDR2 YYREEE (reference sequence). Here the CDR3 DNA reads TGTGCCAGCAGCTTGGGTAGCGGGCCTAGTGAAGAGACCCAGTACTTC. It translates to CASSLGSGPSEETQYF.

Many counts were recorded for this clonotype. The chain is built from TRBV6-1 and TRBJ2-7; 10 nucleotides align to TRBD1. The junction had 8 bases not matched to a gene; V was cut back by 8 bases and J by 4 bases. Germline loops: CDR1 MNHNS, CDR2 SASEGT. The CDR3 length is 14 residues. The CDR3 loop reads CASARGQGGYEQYV. DNA of the CDR3: TGTGCCAGCGCTAGAGGACAGGGGGGGTACGAGCAGTACGTC.

The DNA for the CDR3 is TGTGCCATCATTATTCACGAGGGGACTAACACTGAAGCTTTCTTT. Encoded protein: CAIIIHEGTNTEAFF. The J gene is TRBJ1-1, the V gene TRBV10-3, with TRBD1 as a possible D gene (5 bases). CDR1 is ENHRY, CDR2 SYGVKD, per germline. V was pared by 7 bases and J by 2 bases, with 17 bases between. This CDR3 is built from 15 residues.

This clonotype appeared a few times. This chain links TRBV6-5 with TRBJ2-7; D is unclear. The germline gives CDR1 MNHEY, CDR2 SVGAGI. V lost 0 bases and J 6 bases, leaving 9 bases between the germline ends. This CDR3 contains 13 residues. The CDR3 DNA reads TGTGCCAGCAGTTACTCCCCCACCGGCGAGCAGTACTTC. Translation: CASSYSPTGEQYF.

The chain couples TRBV4-2 to TRBJ1-2; 11 bases line up with TRBD1. The trim removed 4 bases at V and 6 bases at J, leaving 7 bases unmatched. Germline CDR1 and CDR2: LGHNA and YNFKEQ. The CDR3 has 15 residues. CDR3: CASSLKADRGHGYTF. CDR3 nucleotide sequence: TGTGCCAGCAGCCTAAAAGCGGACAGGGGGCATGGCTACACCTTC.

The genes are TRBV19 and TRBJ2-5; 10 positions match TRBD2. CDR1 and CDR2 from the germline V gene are LNHDA and SQIVND (reference sequence). The CDR3 sequence is 16 residues long. The junction had 8 bases not matched to a gene; V was cut back by 5 bases and J by 2 bases. The CDR3 loop is CASSGRLAGQQETQYF. DNA for the CDR3: TGTGCCAGTAGTGGAAGACTAGCGGGCCAACAAGAGACCCAGTACTTC.

The rearrangement uses TRBV10-3 and TRBJ2-7; either TRBD1 or TRBD2 may supply D (5 bases each). Germline CDR1 ENHRY, CDR2 SYGVKD. The length of the CDR3 is 13 residues. V dropped 4 bases and J dropped 5 bases, with 12 bases sitting between them. CDR3 sequence (DNA): TGTGCCATCAGTGGGGGGATGCAACACGAGCAGTACTTC. It encodes CAISGGMQHEQYF.

In this sample, this clonotype turned up a few times. Given a much more abundant clone one base away, this may be a read error. The chain employs TRBV7-9 and TRBJ2-3; 9 bases are a match to TRBD2. After removal of 1 base from V and 2 bases from J, the junction contained 4 bases not matched to a gene. Germline CDR1 and CDR2: SEHNR and FQNEAQ (reference sequence). The CDR3 totals 16 residues. The CDR3 region is CASSLEAGGYTDTQYF. In nucleotides, the CDR3 is TGTGCCAGCAGCTTAGAGGCGGGGGGGTACACAGATACGCAGTATTTT.

This clonotype came up once. The chain links TRBV5-4 to TRBJ1-1, with D perhaps matching TRBD1 (6 bases). The ends were cut back, 5 bases at V and 5 bases at J, with 19 bases in the middle. The germline V gene has CDR1 SGHNT and CDR2 YYREEE (reference sequence). This CDR3 is built from 15 residues. Here the CDR3 reads CASSSPQGQDTEAFF. The DNA of the CDR3 is TGTGCCAGCAGTTCCCCTCAGGGGCAGGATACTGAAGCTTTCTTT.

This clonotype has just a few counts. The chain uses TRBV12-3 or TRBV12-4 and TRBJ1-1; 9 bases are a match to TRBD1. With V trimmed by 4 bases and J by 0 bases, 0 bases remained unmatched. This CDR3 contains 14 residues. The CDR3 protein is CASSWTGVNTEAFF. Here the CDR3 DNA reads TGTGCCAGCAGTTGGACAGGGGTGAACACTGAAGCTTTCTTT.

This chain joins TRBV20-1 and TRBJ2-3; 8 bases align to TRBD2. Germline CDR1 reads DFQATT; CDR2 reads SNEGSKA (reference sequence). The CDR3 consists of 16 residues. V lost 2 bases to trimming and J lost 0 bases; unmatched junction nucleotides: 7. CDR3 nucleotide sequence: TGCAGTGCTAGAACGGGGGGGCCCCCTAGCACAGATACGCAGTATTTT. This sequence encodes CSARTGGPPSTDTQYF.

This clonotype has a handful of counts. The chain uses TRBV12-3 or TRBV12-4 and TRBJ1-5; D remains ambiguous. This CDR3 is built from 13 residues. Deletions cut 7 bases from V and 4 bases from J, with 11 bases between. The DNA for the CDR3 is TGTGCCAGCACACTTTCCAGTAATCAGCCCCAGCATTTT. Amino acid sequence: CASTLSSNQPQHF.

This clonotype has just a few counts. The chain has TRBV9 and TRBJ1-3, with TRBD1 matching 7 bases. CDR3 length: 15 residues. Germline loops: CDR1 SGDLS, CDR2 YYNGEE. V shed 3 bases and J 2 bases; nucleotides not matched to a gene: 5. CDR3 DNA: TGTGCCAGCAGCGGACAGGGTCGAGCTGGAAACACCATATATTTT. It is translated as CASSGQGRAGNTIYF.

The V gene is TRBV15, the J gene TRBJ2-1; 14 bases are a match to TRBD2. Germline-derived CDR1 and CDR2 are LNHNV and YYDKDF (reference sequence). This CDR3 spans 16 amino acids. V lost 8 bases to trimming and J lost 10 bases; unmatched junction nucleotides: 13. The CDR3 bases are TGTGCCACCGGACAGGGGGGACTAGCGGGGGCGTCGGAGCAGTTCTTC. It is translated as CATGQGGLAGASEQFF.

This rearrangement joins TRBV7-8 to TRBJ1-2; 8 bases are shared with TRBD1. The CDR3 has 16 residues. CDR1 SGHVS and CDR2 FQNEAQ come from the germline V gene. J gave up 1 base and V 1 base, and 5 bases lay outside the gene matches. CDR3 amino acids: CASSLEAGGLNYGYTF. For the CDR3, the DNA is TGTGCCAGCAGCTTAGAAGCAGGGGGCCTTAACTATGGCTACACCTTC.

Concerning this clonotype: No conserved phenylalanine or tryptophan is present at the end of the CDR3, so a read error is the likely explanation. J is TRBJ2-1 and V is TRBV5-1; D may be TRBD1 or TRBD2 (6 bases each). This CDR3 is built from 16 residues. Germline CDR1 reads SGHRS; CDR2 reads YFSETQ. With 0 bases removed from V and 0 bases from J, the gap between germline ends came to 10 bases. CDR3 loop: CASSLAGANSYNEQFS. The CDR3 region has the DNA TGCGCCAGCAGCTTGGCGGGGGCGAACTCCTACAATGAGCAGTTCTCC.

Concerning this clonotype: A clone one base away is much larger, so this may be a read error. The chain couples TRBV7-9 to TRBJ2-7, with D tentatively TRBD1 or TRBD2 (6 bases each). Looked up from germline, CDR1 is SEHNR and CDR2 is FQNEAQ (reference sequence). The CDR3 sequence is 13 residues long. The chain's CDR3 is CTSSPRDKYEQYV. The CDR3 coding sequence is TGTACCAGCAGCCCGCGGGACAAGTACGAGCAGTACGTC.

CDR3 protein: CSVEDQQGWTDTQYF. DNA of the CDR3: TGCAGCGTTGAAGATCAACAGGGATGGACAGATACGCAGTATTTT. V and J are TRBV29-1 and TRBJ2-3, with D perhaps matching TRBD1 (6 bases). Germline V gene sequence: CDR1 SQVTM, CDR2 ANQGSEA. CDR3 length: 15 amino acids. Trimming pared 0 bases from V and 3 bases from J, leaving 13 bases between.

This clonotype has a handful of counts. The chain employs TRBV28 and TRBJ2-1; D unclear. The CDR3 runs 17 residues. Trimming took 6 bases from V and 0 from J, leaving 18 bases between them. The germline gives CDR1 MDHEN, CDR2 SYDVKM. CDR3: CASSSPTEVHSYNEQFF. The CDR3 region has the DNA TGTGCCAGCAGCTCCCCTACAGAGGTTCACTCCTACAATGAGCAGTTCTTC.